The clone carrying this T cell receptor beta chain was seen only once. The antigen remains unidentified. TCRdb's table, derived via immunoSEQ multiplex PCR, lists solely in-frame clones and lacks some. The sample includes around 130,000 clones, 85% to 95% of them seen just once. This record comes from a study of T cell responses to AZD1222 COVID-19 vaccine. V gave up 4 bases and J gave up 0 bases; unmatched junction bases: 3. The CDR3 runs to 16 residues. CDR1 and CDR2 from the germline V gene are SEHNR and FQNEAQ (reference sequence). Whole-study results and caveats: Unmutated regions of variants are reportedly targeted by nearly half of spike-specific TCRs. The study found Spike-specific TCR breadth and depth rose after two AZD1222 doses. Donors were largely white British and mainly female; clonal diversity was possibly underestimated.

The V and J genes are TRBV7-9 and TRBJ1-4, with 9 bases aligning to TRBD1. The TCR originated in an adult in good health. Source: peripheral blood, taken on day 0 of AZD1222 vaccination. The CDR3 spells CASSWGQGSTNEKLFF. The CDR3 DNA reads TGTGCCAGCAGCTGGGGACAGGGATCAACTAATGAAAAACTGTTTTTT.